Presented here are 22 T cell receptor beta chains from one specimen sequenced in a study of blood T cell repertoires in COVID-19. Data came from immunoSEQ multiplex PCR; TCRdb stores just in-frame clones and leaves some out. The sample has nearly 350,000 clones; around four fifths are singletons. The sequenced sample consisted of peripheral blood. The receptors derive from a man aged 30-40 years with active or convalescent COVID-19.

The CDR3 nucleotides are TGCGCCAGCAGCTTGGAGCGACCGCAACTAAGCCAGTACTTC. The encoded protein is CASSLERPQLSQYF. This chain connects TRBV5-1 to TRBJ2-5; no reliable D call. With 0 bases removed from V and 10 bases from J, the gap between germline ends came to 16 bases. Per the germline V gene, CDR1 is SGHRS and CDR2 is YFSETQ. The CDR3 consists of 14 residues.

This clone is a singleton in its sample. This rearrangement joins TRBV5-1 to TRBJ1-2; TRBD1 is a possible D gene (5 bases). Germline loops: CDR1 SGHRS, CDR2 YFSETQ. V shed 2 bases and J shed 8 bases, with 13 bases lying between them. CDR3 length: 13 amino acids. The chain's CDR3 is CASSFTGSLGYTF. The CDR3 nucleotides read TGCGCCAGCAGCTTCACAGGCTCCCTGGGCTACACCTTC.

The chain recombines TRBV28 with TRBJ2-1; 9 bases map to TRBD2. Germline assignment: CDR1 MDHEN and CDR2 SYDVKM. V lost 7 bases and J lost 4; bases outside the gene matches: 11. The CDR3 loop spans 16 amino acids. The CDR3 protein is CASTTETSGFYNEQFF. CDR3 bases: TGTGCCAGCACCACAGAGACTAGCGGCTTTTACAATGAGCAGTTCTTC.

V usage is TRBV19 and J usage is TRBJ2-1, with D possibly TRBD1 on 5 matching bases. Germline V gene sequence: CDR1 LNHDA, CDR2 SQIVND (reference sequence). Trimming removed 4 bases from V and 0 bases from J, with 13 bases in between. The CDR3 loop spans 16 amino acids. The CDR3 protein is CASSTGIGDSYNEQFF. In DNA form, the CDR3 reads TGTGCCAGTAGTACAGGGATAGGAGACTCCTACAATGAGCAGTTCTTC.

CDR3 amino acids: CASSYGQVAAEAFF. The CDR3, as DNA: TGTGCCAGCAGCTATGGACAGGTTGCCGCTGAAGCTTTCTTT. The rearrangement joins TRBV5-6 to TRBJ1-1; TRBD1 agrees at 7 bases. The CDR3 loop spans 14 amino acids. The V gene end was trimmed by 3 bases and the J gene end by 6 bases; junction bases not matched to a gene: 8. CDR1 SGHDT and CDR2 YYEEEE come from the germline V gene.

The chain has TRBV2 and TRBJ2-7; D gene uncertain. Germline-derived CDR1 and CDR2 are SNHLY and FYNNEI. Trimming took off 7 bases at V and 9 bases at J, with 4 bases between the two ends. The CDR3 runs to 8 residues. CDR3 protein: CASNGQYF. CDR3 in DNA: TGTGCCAGCAACGGGCAGTACTTC.

CDR3 DNA: TGCGCCAGCAGCGTGACTAGCGGGGTCGGCGGGGAGCTGTTTTTT. Its translation: CASSVTSGVGGELFF. The rearrangement uses TRBV5-1 and TRBJ2-2; 11 nucleotides agree with TRBD2. J lost 7 bases, V lost 4 bases, and 6 bases had no gene match. The CDR3 length is 15 residues. Germline CDR1 is SGHRS and CDR2 is YFSETQ.

There are a few counts of this clone. V usage is TRBV29-1 and J usage is TRBJ2-2; a weak D match, TRBD1 (5 bases). V was trimmed by 6 bases and J by 3 bases, leaving 14 bases between them. CDR1 is SQVTM and CDR2 is ANQGSEA in the germline V gene. The CDR3 totals 14 residues. The CDR3 bases are TGCAGCGTAAACGTAGTGGGGCACACCGGGGAGCTGTTTTTT. Encoded protein: CSVNVVGHTGELFF.

This chain uses TRBV5-5 with TRBJ2-1; weak D call: TRBD2 (6 bases). There are 13 residues in the CDR3. The germline V gene has CDR1 SGHKS and CDR2 YYEKEE (reference sequence). The V gene lost 1 base and the J gene lost 10 bases, with 12 bases spanning the gap. CDR3 DNA sequence: TGTGCCAGCAGCTTGAGTGGAGGAGGGGAGCAGTTCTTC. Amino acid sequence: CASSLSGGGEQFF.

The V and J genes are TRBV3-1 (or the pseudogene TRBV3-2) and TRBJ2-7; D might be TRBD2 (6 bases). CDR1 LGHDT and CDR2 YNNKEL come from the germline V gene (reference sequence). CDR3 size: 14 residues. The ends were cut back, 0 bases at V and 3 bases at J, with 9 bases in the middle. The CDR3 loop reads CASSQEPGVYEQYF. In DNA, the CDR3 is TGTGCCAGCAGCCAAGAACCGGGGGTCTACGAGCAGTACTTC.

This clone has only one observation. The CDR3 loop reads CASRNTGGSGNTIYF. CDR3 sequence (DNA): TGTGCCAGCAGGAACACAGGGGGTTCTGGAAACACCATATATTTT. The chain links TRBV5-4 to TRBJ1-3, with 8 positions matching TRBD1. Germline V gene lookup returns CDR1 SGHNT and CDR2 YYREEE (reference sequence). CDR3 length: 15 amino acids. J was trimmed by 1 base and V by 5 bases; bases with no gene match: 5.

The chain carries TRBV18 and TRBJ1-1; TRBD1 is a possible D gene (6 bases). Germline V gives CDR1 KGHSH, CDR2 LQKENI. The CDR3 length is 16 residues. Trimming pared 5 bases from V and 0 bases from J, leaving 16 bases between. DNA of the CDR3: TGTGCCAGCTCATCCTCGTCCCAGGGGATGAACACTGAAGCTTTCTTT. It yields the protein CASSSSSQGMNTEAFF.

The V gene is TRBV15, the J gene TRBJ2-5; D gene uncertain. The germline V gene encodes CDR1 LNHNV and CDR2 YYDKDF (reference sequence). V lost 6 bases to trimming and J lost 5 bases, with 16 bases between them. This CDR3 has 14 residues. The CDR3 coding sequence is TGTGCCACCAGGCTGGCCCCAGGTAGGGAGACCCAGTACTTC. It codes for CATRLAPGRETQYF.

The chain links TRBV4-1 to TRBJ1-2; D is possibly TRBD1 (6 bases). This CDR3 is built from 16 residues. From germline, CDR1 is MGHRA and CDR2 YSYEKL. V lost 0 bases and J lost 6, with 17 bases in between. In DNA form, the CDR3 reads TGCGCCAGCAGCCAAGAGGGGGCAGGGGTCGACGATGGCTACACCTTC. It codes for CASSQEGAGVDDGYTF.

V and J are TRBV6-5 and TRBJ1-6; 8 nucleotides line up with TRBD1. Germline V lookup: CDR1 MNHEY, CDR2 SVGAGI. This CDR3 spans 15 amino acids. V lost 7 bases to trimming and J lost 10 bases; unmatched junction nucleotides: 12. CDR3 sequence (DNA): TGTGCCAGCACCACTCCCAGGGGGCCGGACTCACCCCTCCACTTT. Protein: CASTTPRGPDSPLHF.

The chain employs TRBV7-2 and TRBJ1-4; no reliable D call. The CDR3 extends over 15 amino acids. CDR1 and CDR2 from the germline V gene are SGHTA and FQGNSA. V gave up 2 bases and J gave up 0 bases, with 7 bases separating them. In nucleotides, the CDR3 is TGTGCCAGCAGCTTAAGCGGGGCAACTAATGAAAAACTGTTTTTT. Its protein product is CASSLSGATNEKLFF.

The chain carries TRBV18 and TRBJ2-1; maybe TRBD2 (5 bases). Looked up from germline, CDR1 is KGHSH and CDR2 is LQKENI. The CDR3 extends over 15 amino acids. Trimming shortened V by 2 bases and J by 3 bases, and 11 bases separated the two germline ends. DNA of the CDR3: TGTGCCAGCTCACCAGGGCGGGTTAGCTACAATGAGCAGTTCTTC. Translated, it gives CASSPGRVSYNEQFF.

This chain links TRBV6-5 with TRBJ1-2, with D uncertain. The CDR3 runs 13 residues. CDR1 is MNHEY, CDR2 SVGAGI, per germline. Trimming took off 6 bases at V and 7 bases at J, with 15 bases between the two ends. The chain's CDR3 is CASSHPQEGGYTF. CDR3 sequence (DNA): TGTGCCAGCAGCCACCCGCAGGAAGGTGGCTACACCTTC.

The chain has TRBV4-1 and TRBJ2-4, with 7 bases aligning to TRBD1. The ends lost 3 bases at V and 1 base at J; junction bases unmatched: 6. CDR3 length: 16 amino acids. The germline V gene encodes CDR1 MGHRA and CDR2 YSYEKL. The CDR3 bases are TGCGCCAGCAGCCAGCCCCTGACAGGGGCCAAAAACATTCAGTACTTC. The encoded protein is CASSQPLTGAKNIQYF.

This clone was found a few times. The genes are TRBV4-1 and TRBJ1-4; the D gene is possibly TRBD1 (6 bases). In germline, CDR1 is MGHRA, CDR2 YSYEKL. The CDR3 is made up of 14 amino acids. V lost 5 bases to trimming and J lost 8 bases, with 15 bases between them. The CDR3 region has the DNA TGCGCCAGCAGCTCTCAGGGGTCTAGGGAAAAACTGTTTTTT. This sequence encodes CASSSQGSREKLFF.

The chain links TRBV25-1 to TRBJ1-4, with 8 positions matching TRBD1. The CDR3 consists of 13 residues. Unmatched junction bases numbered 8, after V lost 9 bases and J lost 8 bases. CDR1 MGHDK and CDR2 SYGVNS come from the germline V gene. CDR3 protein: CASGGGQDEKLFF. CDR3 sequence (DNA): TGTGCCAGTGGGGGGGGACAGGACGAAAAACTGTTTTTT.

The chain couples TRBV24-1 to TRBJ1-1; D is uncertain. This CDR3 contains 14 residues. CDR1 and CDR2 from the germline V gene are KGHDR and SFDVKD. V was cut by 9 bases and J by 4 bases, with 17 bases left in between. DNA of the CDR3: TGTGCCACCGCCGCGGGCCACGGCGGCACTGAAGCTTTCTTT. This gives the protein CATAAGHGGTEAFF.